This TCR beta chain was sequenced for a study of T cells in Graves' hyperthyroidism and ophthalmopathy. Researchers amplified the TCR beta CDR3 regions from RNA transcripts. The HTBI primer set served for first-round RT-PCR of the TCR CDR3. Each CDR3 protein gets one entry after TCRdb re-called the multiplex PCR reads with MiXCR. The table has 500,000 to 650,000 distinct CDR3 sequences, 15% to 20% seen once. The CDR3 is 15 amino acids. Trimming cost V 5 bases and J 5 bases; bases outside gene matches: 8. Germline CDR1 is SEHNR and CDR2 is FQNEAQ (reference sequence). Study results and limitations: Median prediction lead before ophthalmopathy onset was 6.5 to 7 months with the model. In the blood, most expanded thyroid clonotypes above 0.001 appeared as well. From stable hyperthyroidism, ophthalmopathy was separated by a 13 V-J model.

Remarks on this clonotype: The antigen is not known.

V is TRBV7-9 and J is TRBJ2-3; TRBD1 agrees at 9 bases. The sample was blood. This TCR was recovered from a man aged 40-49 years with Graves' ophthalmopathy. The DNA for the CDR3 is TGTGCCAGCAGCACCCCCGGGACAGGGAGAGATACGCAGTATTTT. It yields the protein CASSTPGTGRDTQYF.